The present T cell receptor beta chain was sequenced within a study of blood T cell repertoires in COVID-19. Across the whole study: COVID-19 samples, acute and convalescent, were from the United States, Italy and Spain. T cells, B-cell-depleted T cells, or PBMCs supplied cDNA or gDNA.

The germline V gene has CDR1 LNHNV and CDR2 YYDKDF (reference sequence). V gave up 3 bases and J gave up 4 bases; unmatched junction bases: 5. This CDR3 has 15 residues. As processed by the authors: The authors estimated nucleated cell counts from reference gene primer amplification. Assay: immunoSEQ multiplex PCR; the TCRdb copy retains only in-frame clones and omits some. V and J calls and clone size are copied from that table; D and trimming were computed from the DNA. The sample has fewer than 300,000 clones, roughly 90% seen once. Source material: peripheral blood. This TCR came from a man younger than 35 with active or convalescent COVID-19. The J gene is TRBJ1-1, the V gene TRBV15; 10 positions agree with TRBD1. In DNA form, the CDR3 reads TGTGCCACCAGCAGGGACAGGGGGGTGGGCACTGAAGCTTTCTTT. It translates to CATSRDRGVGTEAFF.